What follows are 8 T cell receptor beta chains derived from one specimen sequenced in a study of identical twins. TCRdb reanalysed the 5' RACE reads using MiXCR and keeps one entry per CDR3 protein. The table includes just under 550,000 distinct CDR3 sequences, 15% detected once. These same data were also listed under a study on yellow fever vaccine responses in identical twins.

Sequencing input: CD4+ T cells sorted from blood. All receptors come from a woman younger than 30 in good health.

J is TRBJ2-3 and V is TRBV7-2; D uncertain. CDR1 is SGHTA, CDR2 FQGNSA, per germline. The V end lost 1 base, the J end lost 1 base, and 15 bases lay between the germline ends. The CDR3 contains 17 residues. CDR3 amino acids: CASSLDPRSAGTDTQYF. CDR3 nucleotides: TGTGCCAGCAGCTTAGACCCCCGAAGCGCCGGCACAGATACGCAGTATTTT.

There are many counts of this clonotype. The rearrangement links TRBV4-1 to TRBJ2-3, with D tentatively TRBD1 (6 bases). V shed 2 bases and J shed 6 bases, with 15 bases lying between them. There are 15 residues in the CDR3. CDR1 and CDR2 from the germline V gene are MGHRA and YSYEKL. DNA for the CDR3: TGCGCCAGCAGCCAATATAACACAGGGTTGGATACGCAGTATTTT. It encodes CASSQYNTGLDTQYF.

This clonotype was counted between two and nine times. The chain joins TRBV12-5 to TRBJ2-7; D tentatively fits TRBD1 or TRBD2 (6 bases each). Germline loops: CDR1 LGHNT, CDR2 FRNRAP. This CDR3 has 22 residues. Trimming stripped 0 bases from V and 0 bases from J, with 30 bases between. In DNA form, the CDR3 reads TGTGCTAGTGGTTTGGTCACGTTGTCCGGGACGGTTAGGAGGGGGGTCTCCTACGAGCAGTACTTC. Amino acid sequence: CASGLVTLSGTVRRGVSYEQYF.

In its sample, this clonotype was seen many times. This chain joins TRBV5-1 and TRBJ2-3, with D unresolved. Per germline, CDR1 SGHRS and CDR2 YFSETQ. Trimming left V 5 bases short and J 2 bases short, with 12 bases between. The CDR3 is 14 residues long. Here the CDR3 DNA reads TGCGCCAGCAGTTCTCAAAGAACCACAGATACGCAGTATTTT. As protein: CASSSQRTTDTQYF.

The genes are TRBV6-2 or TRBV6-3 and TRBJ1-6; no firm D call. This CDR3 is built from 13 residues. V lost 6 bases and J lost 10, with 13 bases in between. CDR1 is MNHEY and CDR2 is SVGEGT in the germline V gene. Here the CDR3 reads CASRRTFDSPLHF. The CDR3 nucleotides are TGTGCCAGCAGGCGGACCTTCGACTCACCCCTCCACTTT.

The chain is built from TRBV28 and TRBJ1-3; possible D gene TRBD1, 6 bases. CDR1 MDHEN and CDR2 SYDVKM come from the germline V gene. V was shortened by 4 bases and J by 3 bases, with 13 bases between the two germline ends. CDR3 size: 15 residues. CDR3 region: CASSSTGSYGNTIYF. As DNA, the CDR3 is TGTGCCAGCAGTTCAACAGGGTCGTATGGAAACACCATATATTTT.

This chain connects TRBV5-1 to TRBJ2-3; D remains ambiguous. This CDR3 is 15 amino acids long. The germline gives CDR1 SGHRS, CDR2 YFSETQ. Trimming took 1 base from V and 1 from J, leaving 10 bases between them. The CDR3 here is CASSLRPAGTDTQYF. The CDR3, as DNA: TGCGCCAGCAGCTTGAGACCCGCAGGCACAGATACGCAGTATTTT. The full variable domain, its missing parts supplied by reference TRBV5-1 and TRBJ2-3, is KAGVTQTPRYLIKTRGQQVTLSCSPISGHRSVSWYQQTPGQGLQFLFEYFSETQRNKGNFPGRFSGRQFSNSRSEMNVSTLELGDSALYLCASSLRPAGTDTQYFGPGTRLTVL.

This chain connects TRBV5-1 to TRBJ2-7, with a tentative D call TRBD1 (6 bases). Trimming took off 0 bases at V and 3 bases at J, with 16 bases between the two ends. Germline CDR1 reads SGHRS; CDR2 reads YFSETQ. This CDR3 region has 16 residues. The CDR3 DNA is TGCGCCAGCAGCTTGGCCGAGACGACAGGTTACTACGAGCAGTACTTC. It codes for CASSLAETTGYYEQYF.